The present T cell receptor (beta chain) was sequenced within a study of CD8+ T cells in alopecia areata. Study details: Treated patients swallowed 5 to 10 mg of oral tofacitinib twice daily. Points from the study as a whole: Unlike in mice, where it was clearer, TCR sharing across patients was less clear, possibly HLA-related.

With V trimmed by 7 bases and J by 1 base, 9 bases remained unmatched. CDR1 and CDR2 from the germline V gene are SQVTM and ANQGSEA. This CDR3 is built from 14 residues. Patients with alopecia areata provided lesional scalp punch biopsies as well as peripheral blood. Only a few counts were recorded for this clone. Its antigen is as yet unknown. Following RNA extraction, reverse transcription yielded cDNA that acted as the sequencing template. Method: immunoSEQ multiplex PCR; TCRdb's copy keeps in-frame clones and lacks some. The sample shows 15,000 to 17,000 clones, 45% to 65% of them seen only once. Sequenced: skin. This clonotype was obtained from a human donor with alopecia areata. V is TRBV29-1 and J is TRBJ2-5; 7 bases match TRBD2. The CDR3, as DNA: TGCAGCGCCAACCCATGGGAGGGCCAAGAGACCCAGTACTTC. Translation: CSANPWEGQETQYF. The full variable domain, completed using reference TRBV29-1 and TRBJ2-5, is SAVISQKPSRDICQRGTSLTIQCQVDSQVTMMFWYRQQPGQSLTLIATANQGSEATYESGFVIDKFPISRPNLTFSTLTVSNMSPEDSSIYLCSANPWEGQETQYFGPGTRLLVL.